Shown below are 26 T cell receptor beta chains from a single sample sequenced in a study of cytomegalovirus exposure and HLA in healthy donors. The method was immunoSEQ multiplex PCR; TCRdb's version includes in-frame clones alone and lacks a portion of them. The table has 130,000 or so clones, 89% seen once. Sequenced material: PBMCs. These receptors came from a man aged 25 to 45 in good health and CMV-seronegative.

V usage is TRBV2 and J usage is TRBJ2-7; 12 nucleotides match TRBD1. The J segment lost 4 bases and the V segment lost 8 bases, leaving 3 bases of the junction unmatched. This CDR3 has 13 amino acids. Germline V gene lookup returns CDR1 SNHLY and CDR2 FYNNEI. CDR3: CASRDRGLYEQYF. The CDR3 DNA is TGTGCCAGCCGGGACAGGGGGCTTTACGAGCAGTACTTC.

The chain links TRBV5-6 to TRBJ2-7, with TRBD2 identical over 12 bases. CDR1 is SGHDT and CDR2 is YYEEEE in the germline V gene. V dropped 0 bases and J dropped 4; count of bases not matched to a gene: 5. The CDR3 spans 16 residues. This CDR3 reads CASSLELAGGRYEQYF. In DNA form, the CDR3 reads TGTGCCAGCAGCTTGGAGCTAGCGGGGGGGCGATACGAGCAGTACTTC.

This clone showed up just a few times. The chain links TRBV2 to TRBJ1-6; D possibly corresponds to TRBD1 (6 bases). V lost 3 bases and J lost 7, with 10 bases in between. Germline CDR1 SNHLY, CDR2 FYNNEI. This CDR3 is 14 amino acids long. For the CDR3, the DNA is TGTGCCAGCAGTGATACAGGACAGAATTCACCCCTCCACTTT. Its translation is CASSDTGQNSPLHF.

The V and J genes are TRBV5-1 and TRBJ2-2; TRBD2 is a possible D gene (5 bases). The CDR3 is made up of 14 amino acids. Trimming removed 0 bases at V and 7 bases at J, with 10 bases between. CDR1 and CDR2 (germline): SGHRS, YFSETQ. The CDR3 DNA is TGCGCCAGCAGCTTGGCCCCCGGGGACGGGGAGCTGTTTTTT. Its translation is CASSLAPGDGELFF. Drawing the rest from reference TRBV5-1 and TRBJ2-2, the complete variable domain is KAGVTQTPRYLIKTRGQQVTLSCSPISGHRSVSWYQQTPGQGLQFLFEYFSETQRNKGNFPGRFSGRQFSNSRSEMNVSTLELGDSALYLCASSLAPGDGELFFGEGSRLTVL.

The rearrangement joins TRBV28 to TRBJ2-7; D ambiguous. Trimming left V 6 bases short and J 1 base short, with 10 bases between. Germline loops: CDR1 MDHEN, CDR2 SYDVKM. The CDR3 spans 13 residues. CDR3 loop: CASSPGYSYEQYF. CDR3 nucleotides: TGTGCCAGCAGCCCCGGGTATTCCTACGAGCAGTACTTC.

The chain uses TRBV7-9 and TRBJ2-1; 7 bases align to TRBD2. The CDR3 is made up of 16 amino acids. Trimming at V came to 2 bases and at J to 0 bases, leaving 4 bases not matched to a gene. CDR1 and CDR2 from the germline V gene are SEHNR and FQNEAQ (reference sequence). This CDR3 reads CASSLNLAASYNEQFF. CDR3 DNA: TGTGCCAGCAGCTTAAACCTAGCGGCCTCCTACAATGAGCAGTTCTTC.

V gene TRBV19 combines with J gene TRBJ1-1, with 7 bases aligning to TRBD1. Unmatched junction bases numbered 9, after V lost 3 bases and J lost 5 bases. The CDR3 spans 15 residues. Looked up from germline, CDR1 is LNHDA and CDR2 is SQIVND (reference sequence). The chain's CDR3 is CASSIYGGGETEAFF. The CDR3, as DNA: TGTGCCAGTAGTATCTATGGAGGGGGCGAGACTGAAGCTTTCTTT. Full variable domain (missing parts from reference TRBV19 and TRBJ1-1): DGGITQSPKYLFRKEGQNVTLSCEQNLNHDAMYWYRQDPGQGLRLIYYSQIVNDFQKGDIAEGYSVSREKKESFPLTVTSAQKNPTAFYLCASSIYGGGETEAFFGQGTRLTVV.

J is TRBJ2-7 and V is TRBV5-1, with 7 bases identical to TRBD1. The CDR3 is 15 residues long. Germline values: CDR1 SGHRS, CDR2 YFSETQ. With 0 bases clipped from V and 5 bases from J, the junction kept 8 bases outside the gene matches. The DNA for the CDR3 is TGCGCCAGCAGCTTGGTATCACAGGGGAGCCACGAGCAGTACTTC. This codes for CASSLVSQGSHEQYF.

The chain carries TRBV7-9 and TRBJ2-7; 9 bases align to TRBD1. The germline V gene encodes CDR1 SEHNR and CDR2 FQNEAQ (reference sequence). The length of the CDR3 is 14 residues. The V segment lost 4 bases and the J segment 3 bases; nucleotides outside the gene matches: 4. CDR3 region: CASSSDRGFYEQYF. CDR3 nucleotide sequence: TGTGCCAGCAGCTCTGACAGGGGGTTCTACGAGCAGTACTTC. The full variable domain, completed using reference TRBV7-9 and TRBJ2-7, is DTGVSQNPRHKITKRGQNVTFRCDPISEHNRLYWYRQTLGQGPEFLTYFQNEAQLEKSRLLSDRFSAERPKGSFSTLEIQRTEQGDSAMYLCASSSDRGFYEQYFGPGTRLTVT.

The chain carries TRBV6-5 and TRBJ2-7; D is ambiguous. The CDR3 sequence is 13 residues long. V was cut by 2 bases and J by 5 bases, with 10 bases left in between. Germline values: CDR1 MNHEY, CDR2 SVGAGI. The CDR3 DNA sequence: TGTGCCAGCAGTTACGTCGCAGGCCACGAGCAGTACTTC. Protein: CASSYVAGHEQYF.

The J gene is TRBJ2-5, the V gene TRBV19; TRBD1 matches at 7 bases. The CDR3 has 13 amino acids. Germline-derived CDR1 and CDR2 are LNHDA and SQIVND (reference sequence). V lost 10 bases, J lost 1 base, and 6 bases stayed unmatched. CDR3 loop: CATASGGQETQYF. The CDR3 nucleotides are TGTGCCACCGCCTCAGGGGGCCAAGAGACCCAGTACTTC.

The J gene is TRBJ2-1, the V gene TRBV7-9; D call uncertain. CDR1 SEHNR and CDR2 FQNEAQ come from the germline V gene (reference sequence). Trimming stripped 1 base from V and 15 bases from J, with 10 bases between. This CDR3 contains 11 residues. The CDR3 sequence is CASSLGAWAFF. For the CDR3, the DNA is TGTGCCAGCAGCTTAGGGGCGTGGGCGTTCTTC.

This sequence joins TRBV5-1 and TRBJ2-1, with D maybe TRBD1 (6 bases). Germline V CDR1 and CDR2: SGHRS, YFSETQ. The CDR3 consists of 15 residues. The germline V and J ends were trimmed by 4 bases and 8 bases, with 19 bases remaining between them. The DNA of the CDR3 is TGCGCCAGCAGCCCCTCCGGTGGGGGCTTATATGAGCAGTTCTTC. It specifies CASSPSGGGLYEQFF.

CDR3 amino acids: CASSLAGMNTEAFF. In DNA form, the CDR3 reads TGTGCCAGCAGCCTTGCAGGGATGAACACTGAAGCTTTCTTT. The genes are TRBV14 and TRBJ1-1; D perhaps matches TRBD1 (5 bases). Germline-derived CDR1 and CDR2 are SGHDN and FVKESK. V lost 4 bases and J 0 bases, leaving 9 bases between the germline ends. The length of the CDR3 is 14 residues.

The rearrangement joins TRBV28 to TRBJ1-2; the D is unclear. CDR3 length equals 11 residues. CDR1 and CDR2 (germline): MDHEN, SYDVKM. Trimming took 7 bases from V and 6 from J, leaving 9 bases between them. The CDR3 here is CASNGGHGYTF. The CDR3 DNA reads as TGTGCCAGCAACGGAGGGCATGGCTACACCTTC.

V gene TRBV5-1 combines with J gene TRBJ2-7, with TRBD1 as a possible D gene (5 bases). Deletions cut 0 bases from V and 1 base from J, with 8 bases between. The CDR3 loop spans 14 amino acids. Germline V gives CDR1 SGHRS, CDR2 YFSETQ. CDR3 DNA: TGCGCCAGCAGCTTGGGGCAGGGATCCTACGAGCAGTACTTC. It encodes CASSLGQGSYEQYF.

The sample holds a few counts of this clone. This chain's CDR3 is CASSESGTYYGYTF. The CDR3 nucleotides are TGTGCCAGCAGTGAAAGTGGCACGTATTATGGCTACACCTTC. This rearrangement joins TRBV6-1 to TRBJ1-2; D not resolved. The germline V gene encodes CDR1 MNHNS and CDR2 SASEGT. CDR3 length: 14 residues. The ends were cut back, 2 bases at V and 5 bases at J, with 12 bases in the middle.

The chain has TRBV10-2 and TRBJ2-1; the D is unclear. CDR1 WSHSY and CDR2 SAAADI come from the germline V gene. The CDR3 is made up of 16 amino acids. V was pared by 5 bases and J by 0 bases, with 14 bases between. This chain's CDR3 is CASSLTYASSYNEQFF. Here the CDR3 DNA reads TGCGCCAGCAGTCTCACCTACGCGAGCTCCTACAATGAGCAGTTCTTC.

With respect to this clone: The identical CDR3 is also encoded by other nucleotide sequences in the sample. The J gene is TRBJ2-2, the V gene TRBV9; no reliable D call. The CDR3 runs 13 residues. V lost 3 bases and J 0 bases, leaving 3 bases between the germline ends. Germline assignment: CDR1 SGDLS and CDR2 YYNGEE. The CDR3 sequence: CASSGPNTGELFF. The CDR3 DNA follows: TGTGCCAGCAGCGGGCCGAACACCGGGGAGCTGTTTTTT.

The chain employs TRBV11-2 and TRBJ1-1; D gene uncertain. Trimming removed 5 bases from V and 5 bases from J, with 9 bases in between. Germline V gene data show CDR1 as SGHAT and CDR2 as FQNNGV. This CDR3 contains 12 residues. For the CDR3, the DNA is TGTGCCAGCAGCCCCGGTTGGACTGAAGCTTTCTTT. The encoded protein is CASSPGWTEAFF.

This chain joins TRBV4-2 and TRBJ2-3; D possibly corresponds to TRBD1 (6 bases). V was pared by 2 bases and J by 1 base, with 16 bases between. The CDR3 length is 17 residues. From germline, CDR1 is LGHNA and CDR2 YNFKEQ. In DNA, the CDR3 is TGTGCCAGCAGCCAATCAACCCCTGGGGGCGGCACAGATACGCAGTATTTT. It specifies CASSQSTPGGGTDTQYF.

This chain connects TRBV27 to TRBJ1-1; D not resolved. The CDR3 extends over 13 amino acids. V was pared by 8 bases and J by 2 bases, with 12 bases between. Germline CDR1 is MNHEY and CDR2 is SMNVEV (reference sequence). The CDR3 spells CASWPAANTEAFF. CDR3 sequence (DNA): TGTGCCAGCTGGCCAGCGGCTAACACTGAAGCTTTCTTT.

This chain links TRBV7-6 with TRBJ2-7; 7 nucleotides line up with TRBD2. Losses at the gene ends were 1 base for V and 4 bases for J; bases not matched to a gene: 7. The CDR3 consists of 15 residues. CDR1 is SGHVS and CDR2 is FNYEAQ in the germline V gene. The CDR3 bases are TGTGCCAGCAGCTTAGTGGTGGGGGAGGGGTACGAGCAGTACTTC. As protein: CASSLVVGEGYEQYF.

The rearrangement links TRBV6-5 to TRBJ1-2, with D possibly matching TRBD1 (5 bases). V gave up 1 base and J gave up 6 bases, with 15 bases separating them. Germline-derived CDR1 and CDR2 are MNHEY and SVGAGI. CDR3 length equals 15 residues. CDR3 region: CASSYFQGVDNGYTF. As DNA, the CDR3 is TGTGCCAGCAGTTACTTTCAGGGCGTGGATAATGGCTACACCTTC.

This rearrangement joins TRBV7-9 to TRBJ2-1; D not certain. V was shortened by 1 base and J by 4 bases, with 5 bases between the two germline ends. CDR1 is SEHNR and CDR2 is FQNEAQ in the germline V gene (reference sequence). The CDR3 totals 13 residues. The CDR3 reads CASSLDGYNEQFF. CDR3 sequence (DNA): TGTGCCAGCAGCTTAGACGGTTACAATGAGCAGTTCTTC.

V usage is TRBV7-9 and J usage is TRBJ2-2, with 7 bases that match TRBD1. After removal of 5 bases from V and 4 bases from J, the junction contained 4 bases not matched to a gene. The CDR3 sequence is 14 residues long. Germline CDR1 reads SEHNR; CDR2 reads FQNEAQ (reference sequence). CDR3 bases: TGTGCCAGCAGCACCCGACAGGGCACCGGGGAGCTGTTTTTT. It codes for CASSTRQGTGELFF.